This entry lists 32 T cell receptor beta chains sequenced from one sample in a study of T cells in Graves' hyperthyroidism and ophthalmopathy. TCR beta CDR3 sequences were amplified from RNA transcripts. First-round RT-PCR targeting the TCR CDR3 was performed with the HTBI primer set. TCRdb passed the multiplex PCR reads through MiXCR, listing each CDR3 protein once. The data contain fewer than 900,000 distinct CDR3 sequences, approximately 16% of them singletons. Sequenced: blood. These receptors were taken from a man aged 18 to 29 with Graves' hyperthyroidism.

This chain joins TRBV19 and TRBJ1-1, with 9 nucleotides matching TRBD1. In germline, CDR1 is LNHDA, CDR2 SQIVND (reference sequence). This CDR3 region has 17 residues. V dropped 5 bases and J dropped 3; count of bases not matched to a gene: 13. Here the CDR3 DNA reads TGTGCCAGTAGTGGGGGGACAGGGATCTTCGTTTACACTGAAGCTTTCTTT. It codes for CASSGGTGIFVYTEAFF.

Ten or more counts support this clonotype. Here the CDR3 DNA reads TGTGCCAGTGAGGTAGGGACAGGAAACAATGAGCAGTTCTTC. Protein: CASEVGTGNNEQFF. This chain joins TRBV2 and TRBJ2-1; 8 nucleotides match TRBD1. The V gene's germline CDR1 is SNHLY and CDR2 FYNNEI. J lost 5 bases, V lost 9 bases, and 9 bases had no gene match. The CDR3 covers 14 residues.

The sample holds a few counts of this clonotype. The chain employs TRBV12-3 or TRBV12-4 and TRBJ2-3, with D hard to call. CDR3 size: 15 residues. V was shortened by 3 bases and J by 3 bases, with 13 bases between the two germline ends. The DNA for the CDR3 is TGTGCCAGCAGTTTTAGGGTTCCATCTACAGATACGCAGTATTTT. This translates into CASSFRVPSTDTQYF.

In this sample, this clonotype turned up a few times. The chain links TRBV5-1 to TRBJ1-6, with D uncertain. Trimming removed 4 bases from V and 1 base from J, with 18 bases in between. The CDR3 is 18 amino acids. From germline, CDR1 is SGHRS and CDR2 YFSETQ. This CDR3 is CASSRQPRGGSYNSPLHF. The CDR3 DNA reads TGCGCCAGCAGCAGGCAGCCGCGAGGTGGATCCTATAATTCACCCCTCCACTTT.

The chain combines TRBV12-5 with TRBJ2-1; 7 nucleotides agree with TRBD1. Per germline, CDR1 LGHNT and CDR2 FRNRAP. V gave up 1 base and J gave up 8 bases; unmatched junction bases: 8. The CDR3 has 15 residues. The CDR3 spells CASGLAVRGLDEQFF. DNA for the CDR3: TGTGCTAGTGGTTTGGCCGTGAGGGGGCTCGATGAGCAGTTCTTC.

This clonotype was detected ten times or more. The DNA for the CDR3 is TGTGCCAGCAGCCAAGGGGCCATATTAATCAACACTGAAGCTTTCTTT. Encoded protein: CASSQGAILINTEAFF. V gene TRBV3-1 combines with J gene TRBJ1-1; no clear D gene. Germline lookup yields CDR1 LGHDT and CDR2 YNNKEL (reference sequence). This CDR3 region has 16 residues. V was cut by 1 base and J by 2 bases, with 14 bases left in between.

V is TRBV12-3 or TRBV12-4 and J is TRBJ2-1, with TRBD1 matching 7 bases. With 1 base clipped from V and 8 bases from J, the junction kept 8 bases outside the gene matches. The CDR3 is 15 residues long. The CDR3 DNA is TGTGCCAGCAGTTTAGGAGGGGGCGCGATGGATGAGCAGTTCTTC. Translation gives CASSLGGGAMDEQFF.

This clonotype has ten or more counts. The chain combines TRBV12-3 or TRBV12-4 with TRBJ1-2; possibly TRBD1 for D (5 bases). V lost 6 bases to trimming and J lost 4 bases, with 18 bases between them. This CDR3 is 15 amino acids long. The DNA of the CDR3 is TGTGCCAGCAGACCCTCCGACAGACCCGCCTATGGCTACACCTTC. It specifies CASRPSDRPAYGYTF.

The CDR3 reads CASLIGGGIGTEAFF. The CDR3 bases are TGTGCCAGTTTGATAGGGGGAGGAATCGGCACTGAAGCTTTCTTT. The V gene is TRBV19, the J gene TRBJ1-1; possible D gene TRBD1, 6 bases. Germline lookup yields CDR1 LNHDA and CDR2 SQIVND (reference sequence). The CDR3 contains 15 residues. V was cut by 8 bases and J by 4 bases, with 20 bases left in between.

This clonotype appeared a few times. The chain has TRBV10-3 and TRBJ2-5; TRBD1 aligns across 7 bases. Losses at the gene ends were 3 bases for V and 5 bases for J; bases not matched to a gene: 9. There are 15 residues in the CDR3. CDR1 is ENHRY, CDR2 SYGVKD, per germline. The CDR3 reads CAISDRQGPTETQYF. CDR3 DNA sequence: TGTGCCATCAGTGATCGACAGGGTCCAACGGAGACCCAGTACTTC.

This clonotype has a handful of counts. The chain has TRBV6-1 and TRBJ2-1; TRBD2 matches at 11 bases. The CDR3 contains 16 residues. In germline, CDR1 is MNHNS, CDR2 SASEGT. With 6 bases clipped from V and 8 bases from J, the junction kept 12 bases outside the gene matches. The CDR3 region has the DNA TGTGCCAGCAGCCAAACTAGCGGGAGTCCAATCTATGAGCAGTTCTTC. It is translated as CASSQTSGSPIYEQFF.

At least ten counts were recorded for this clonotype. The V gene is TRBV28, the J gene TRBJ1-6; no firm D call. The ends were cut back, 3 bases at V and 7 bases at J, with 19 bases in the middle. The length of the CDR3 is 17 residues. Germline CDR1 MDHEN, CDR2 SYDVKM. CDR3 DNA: TGTGCCAGCAGTTTCTTAGGTTCAGACGTTTGGAATTCACCCCTCCACTTT. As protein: CASSFLGSDVWNSPLHF.

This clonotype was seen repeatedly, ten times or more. The CDR3 nucleotides are TGCAGTGCGGAAGGGACTGTTAATGAGCAGTTCTTC. It codes for CSAEGTVNEQFF. This chain joins TRBV20-1 and TRBJ2-1; a possible D gene is TRBD2 (6 bases). Trimming pared 6 bases from V and 7 bases from J, leaving 13 bases between. Germline assignment: CDR1 DFQATT and CDR2 SNEGSKA (reference sequence). The CDR3 has 12 amino acids.

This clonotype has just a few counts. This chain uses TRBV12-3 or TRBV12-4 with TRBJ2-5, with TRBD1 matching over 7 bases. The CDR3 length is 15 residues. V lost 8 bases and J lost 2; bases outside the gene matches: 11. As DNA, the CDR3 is TGTGCCAGCGGGTCTCCCGGGACAGTACAAGAGACCCAGTACTTC. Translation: CASGSPGTVQETQYF.

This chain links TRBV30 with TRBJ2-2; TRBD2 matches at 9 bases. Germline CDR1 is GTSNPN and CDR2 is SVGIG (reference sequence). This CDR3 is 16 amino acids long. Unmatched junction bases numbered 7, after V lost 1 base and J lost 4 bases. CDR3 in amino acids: CAWSGAAGGGTGELFF. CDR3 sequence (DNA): TGTGCCTGGAGTGGGGCAGCGGGAGGCGGCACCGGGGAGCTGTTTTTT.

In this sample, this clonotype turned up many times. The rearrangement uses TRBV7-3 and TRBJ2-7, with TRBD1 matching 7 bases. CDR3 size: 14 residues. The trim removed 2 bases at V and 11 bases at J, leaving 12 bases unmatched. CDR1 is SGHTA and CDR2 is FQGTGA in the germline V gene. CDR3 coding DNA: TGTGCCAGCAGCTTAGATTCGGGACAGCCCAAGAAGTACTTC. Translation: CASSLDSGQPKKYF.

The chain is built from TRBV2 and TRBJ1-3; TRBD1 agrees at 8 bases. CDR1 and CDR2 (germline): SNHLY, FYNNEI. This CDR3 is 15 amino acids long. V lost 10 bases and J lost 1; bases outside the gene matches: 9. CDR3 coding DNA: TGTGCCACCGACCGGAGGACAGGGTCTGGAAACACCATATATTTT. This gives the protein CATDRRTGSGNTIYF.

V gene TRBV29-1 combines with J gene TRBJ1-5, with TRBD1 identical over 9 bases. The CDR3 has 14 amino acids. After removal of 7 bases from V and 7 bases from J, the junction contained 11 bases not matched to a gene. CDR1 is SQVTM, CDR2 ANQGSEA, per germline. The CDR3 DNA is TGCAGCGGACTCCGAAGGACAGGGGTCCAGCCCCAGCATTTT. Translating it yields CSGLRRTGVQPQHF.

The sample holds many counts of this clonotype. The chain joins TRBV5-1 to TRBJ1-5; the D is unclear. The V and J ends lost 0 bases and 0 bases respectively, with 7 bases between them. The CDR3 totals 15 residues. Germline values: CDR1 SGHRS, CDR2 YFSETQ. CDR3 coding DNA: TGCGCCAGCAGCTTGGATGGGGTTAGCAATCAGCCCCAGCATTTT. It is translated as CASSLDGVSNQPQHF.

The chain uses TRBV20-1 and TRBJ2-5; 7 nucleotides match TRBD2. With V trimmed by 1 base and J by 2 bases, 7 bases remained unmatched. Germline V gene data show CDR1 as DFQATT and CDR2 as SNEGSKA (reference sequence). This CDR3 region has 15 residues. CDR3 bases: TGCAGTGCTAGAGGAGTTAGAGCGGGGCAAGAGACCCAGTACTTC. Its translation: CSARGVRAGQETQYF.

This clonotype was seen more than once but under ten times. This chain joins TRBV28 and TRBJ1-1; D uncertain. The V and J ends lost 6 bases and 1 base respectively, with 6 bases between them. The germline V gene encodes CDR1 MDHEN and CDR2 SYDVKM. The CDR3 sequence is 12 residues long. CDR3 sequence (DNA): TGTGCCAGCAGCACATGGAACACTGAAGCTTTCTTT. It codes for CASSTWNTEAFF.

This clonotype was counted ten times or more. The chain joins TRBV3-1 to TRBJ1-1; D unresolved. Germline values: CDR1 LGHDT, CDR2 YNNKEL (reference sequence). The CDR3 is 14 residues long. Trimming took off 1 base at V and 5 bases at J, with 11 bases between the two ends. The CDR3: CASSQGPYGTEAFF. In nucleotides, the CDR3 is TGTGCCAGCAGCCAAGGGCCCTACGGGACTGAAGCTTTCTTT.

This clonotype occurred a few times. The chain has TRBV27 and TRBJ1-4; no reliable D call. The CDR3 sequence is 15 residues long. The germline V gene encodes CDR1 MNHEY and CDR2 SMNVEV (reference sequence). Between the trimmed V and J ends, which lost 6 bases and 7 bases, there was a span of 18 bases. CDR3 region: CASRAPRREGEKLFF. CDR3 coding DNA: TGTGCCAGCAGGGCCCCCAGGAGGGAGGGTGAAAAACTGTTTTTT.

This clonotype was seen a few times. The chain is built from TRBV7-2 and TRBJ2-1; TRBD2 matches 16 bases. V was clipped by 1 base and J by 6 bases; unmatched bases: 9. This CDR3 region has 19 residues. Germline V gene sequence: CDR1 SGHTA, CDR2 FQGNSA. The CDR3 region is CASSLVLGGLAGGPNEQFF. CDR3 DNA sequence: TGTGCCAGCAGCTTAGTCTTAGGGGGACTAGCGGGAGGGCCCAATGAGCAGTTCTTC.

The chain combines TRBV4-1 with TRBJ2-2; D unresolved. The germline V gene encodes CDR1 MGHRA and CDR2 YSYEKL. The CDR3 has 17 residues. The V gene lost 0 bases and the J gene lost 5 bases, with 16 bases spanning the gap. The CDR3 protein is CASSQDRTPGRTGELFF. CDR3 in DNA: TGCGCCAGCAGCCAAGATCGAACTCCAGGTCGTACCGGGGAGCTGTTTTTT.

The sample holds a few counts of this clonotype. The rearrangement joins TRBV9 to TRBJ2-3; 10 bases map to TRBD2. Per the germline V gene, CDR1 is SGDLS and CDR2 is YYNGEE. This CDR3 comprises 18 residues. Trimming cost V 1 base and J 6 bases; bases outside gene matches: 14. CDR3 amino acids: CASSVFPSGSGPPDTQYF. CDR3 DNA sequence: TGTGCCAGCAGCGTATTCCCTAGCGGGAGCGGGCCGCCTGATACGCAGTATTTT.

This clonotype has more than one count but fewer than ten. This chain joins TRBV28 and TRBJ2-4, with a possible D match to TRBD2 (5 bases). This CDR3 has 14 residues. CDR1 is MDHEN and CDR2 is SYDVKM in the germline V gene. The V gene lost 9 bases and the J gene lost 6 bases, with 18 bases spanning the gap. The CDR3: CASNRRFGGNIQYF. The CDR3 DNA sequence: TGTGCCAGTAATAGGAGGTTTGGTGGAAACATTCAGTACTTC.

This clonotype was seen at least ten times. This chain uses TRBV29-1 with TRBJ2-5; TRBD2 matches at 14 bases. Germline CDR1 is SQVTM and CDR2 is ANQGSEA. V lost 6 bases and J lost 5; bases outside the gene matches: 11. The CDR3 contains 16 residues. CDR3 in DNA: TGCAGCGTAAGCCCGGGACTAGCGGGAGAGTTTGAGACCCAGTACTTC. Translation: CSVSPGLAGEFETQYF.

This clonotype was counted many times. The CDR3 loop reads CAISEGSTPSSYEQYF. The CDR3 DNA is TGTGCCATCAGTGAGGGGAGTACCCCTTCCTCCTACGAGCAGTACTTC. V usage is TRBV10-3 and J usage is TRBJ2-7, with a possible D match to TRBD2 (5 bases). The germline CDR1 and CDR2 sequences are ENHRY and SYGVKD. V was pared by 2 bases and J by 0 bases, with 14 bases between. This CDR3 contains 16 residues.

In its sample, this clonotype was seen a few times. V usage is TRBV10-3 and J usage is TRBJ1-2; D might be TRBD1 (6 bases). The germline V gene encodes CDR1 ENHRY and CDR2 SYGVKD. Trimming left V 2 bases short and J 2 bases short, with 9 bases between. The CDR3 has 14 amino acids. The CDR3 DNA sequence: TGTGCCATCAGTGAGCGGGGGCCGAACTATGGCTACACCTTC. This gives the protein CAISERGPNYGYTF.

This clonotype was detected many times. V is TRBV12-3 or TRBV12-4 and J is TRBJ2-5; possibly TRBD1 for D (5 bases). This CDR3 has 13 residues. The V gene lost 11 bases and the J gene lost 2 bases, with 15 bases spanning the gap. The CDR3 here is CASLPPGQETQYF. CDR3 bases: TGTGCCTCTCTCCCCCCAGGGCAAGAGACCCAGTACTTC.

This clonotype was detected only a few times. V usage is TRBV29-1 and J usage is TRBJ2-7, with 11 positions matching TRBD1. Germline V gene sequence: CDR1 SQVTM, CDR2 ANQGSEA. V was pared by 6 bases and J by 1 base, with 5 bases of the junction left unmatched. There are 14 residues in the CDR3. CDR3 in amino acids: CSVHGTGGSYEQYF. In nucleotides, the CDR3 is TGCAGCGTCCACGGGACAGGGGGATCCTACGAGCAGTACTTC.